Each of the 14 T cell receptor beta chains below was sequenced from the same sample in a study of shared clonotypes between healthy human individuals. Sequenced by immunoSEQ multiplex PCR; TCRdb stores in-frame clones only, minus some. The sample comprises about 1,800,000 clones, approximately 95% of which are singletons, and 1.2% rests with the top ten. Terminally differentiated effector memory CD45RA+ cells were excluded from the naive CD8 cells, which were CD45RO-negative and positively selected for CCR7. Sequenced input: naive CD8+ T cells sorted from blood. The receptors come from a man between 18 and 29 years old in good health.

This chain uses TRBV7-9 with TRBJ2-1; 7 bases are shared with TRBD2. Germline-derived CDR1 and CDR2 are SEHNR and FQNEAQ (reference sequence). The V segment lost 5 bases and the J segment 8 bases; nucleotides outside the gene matches: 12. The CDR3 runs 15 residues. The CDR3 DNA reads as TGTGCCAGCAGCCTCAGGACTAGGCCCGTCGATGAGCAGTTCTTC. Translating it yields CASSLRTRPVDEQFF.

The CDR3 coding sequence is TGTGCCAGCAGCCTTCGACTAGCGGGGCGGGAGACCCAGTACTTC. This translates into CASSLRLAGRETQYF. This chain links TRBV5-4 with TRBJ2-5; 11 nucleotides agree with TRBD2. This CDR3 has 15 amino acids. The ends lost 4 bases at V and 5 bases at J; junction bases unmatched: 7. CDR1 and CDR2 (germline): SGHNT, YYREEE (reference sequence).

This clone was picked up one time. The chain carries TRBV19 and TRBJ1-6; no clear D. There are 13 residues in the CDR3. Trimming shortened V by 1 base and J by 8 bases, and 6 bases separated the two germline ends. Germline-derived CDR1 and CDR2 are LNHDA and SQIVND (reference sequence). CDR3 residues: CASSIVGDSPLHF. As DNA, the CDR3 is TGTGCCAGTAGTATAGTCGGGGATTCACCCCTCCACTTT.

In its sample, this clone was seen once. In nucleotides, the CDR3 is TGTGCCAGCAGCGTAGCTCGGCAGGGGAATTATGGCTACACCTTC. Residues: CASSVARQGNYGYTF. This chain connects TRBV9 to TRBJ1-2, with a weak D call TRBD1 (6 bases). This CDR3 has 15 residues. Germline V gene lookup returns CDR1 SGDLS and CDR2 YYNGEE. V was pared by 0 bases and J by 5 bases, with 14 bases between.

The J gene is TRBJ2-3, the V gene TRBV2, with D possibly TRBD1 on 5 matching bases. This CDR3 is 17 amino acids long. V was shortened by 0 bases and J by 1 base, with 14 bases between the two germline ends. Germline V gene data show CDR1 as SNHLY and CDR2 as FYNNEI. CDR3 sequence (DNA): TGTGCCAGCAGTGAAGCGGAACAGGACACTCGCACAGATACGCAGTATTTT. Translation gives CASSEAEQDTRTDTQYF.

In DNA form, the CDR3 reads TGTGCCAGCAGCTTTGGCGCCGCGAACACCGGGGAGCTGTTTTTT. This sequence encodes CASSFGAANTGELFF. J is TRBJ2-2 and V is TRBV11-2; D is undetermined. CDR3 length equals 15 residues. Germline lookup yields CDR1 SGHAT and CDR2 FQNNGV. V lost 3 bases and J 0 bases, leaving 8 bases between the germline ends.

The chain uses TRBV2 and TRBJ2-5, with 7 bases matching TRBD1. This CDR3 region has 15 residues. CDR1 is SNHLY, CDR2 FYNNEI, per germline. V lost 3 bases and J lost 5; bases outside the gene matches: 9. The CDR3 nucleotides read TGTGCCAGCAGTGATCCCGACAGGGCTGGGGAGACCCAGTACTTC. Translated: CASSDPDRAGETQYF. The whole variable domain, filled in from reference TRBV2 and TRBJ2-5, reads EPEVTQTPSHQVTQMGQEVILRCVPISNHLYFYWYRQILGQKVEFLVSFYNNEISEKSEIFDDQFSVERPDGSNFTLKIRSTKLEDSAMYFCASSDPDRAGETQYFGPGTRLLVL.

The table lists this clone with a count of one. The CDR3 reads CASSRQRPYEQYF. In DNA, the CDR3 is TGTGCCAGCAGTCGACAGAGACCCTACGAGCAGTACTTC. The chain is built from TRBV27 and TRBJ2-7, with D possibly being TRBD1 (5 bases). Germline CDR1 is MNHEY and CDR2 is SMNVEV (reference sequence). This CDR3 region has 13 residues. The V end was cut by 5 bases, the J end by 2 bases, with 10 bases between.

The CDR3 region is CASSLSPQEETQYF. The CDR3 DNA is TGTGCCAGCAGCTTATCCCCCCAGGAGGAGACCCAGTACTTC. V and J are TRBV13 and TRBJ2-5; D is ambiguous. The CDR3 extends over 14 amino acids. Trimming cost V 2 bases and J 5 bases, with 12 bases left between them. CDR1 and CDR2 (germline): PRHDT, FYEKMQ (reference sequence).

The V gene is TRBV10-3, the J gene TRBJ2-1; no definite D call. The CDR3 loop spans 14 amino acids. Trimming left V 3 bases short and J 4 bases short, with 10 bases between. CDR1 and CDR2 from the germline V gene are ENHRY and SYGVKD. In nucleotides, the CDR3 is TGTGCCATCAGTGAACTCGGGCCATACAATGAGCAGTTCTTC. It is translated as CAISELGPYNEQFF.

J is TRBJ2-3 and V is TRBV29-1; D perhaps matches TRBD2 (6 bases). CDR1 is SQVTM and CDR2 is ANQGSEA in the germline V gene. CDR3 size: 14 residues. The V end was cut by 4 bases, the J end by 0 bases, with 11 bases between. The CDR3 nucleotides read TGCAGCGTTGCCCCGGGGGATAGCACAGATACGCAGTATTTT. Translation: CSVAPGDSTDTQYF.

The chain is built from TRBV28 and TRBJ2-1; D is undetermined. The CDR3 is 14 residues long. Looked up from germline, CDR1 is MDHEN and CDR2 is SYDVKM. Trimming took 2 bases from V and 5 from J, leaving 10 bases between them. In nucleotides, the CDR3 is TGTGCCAGCAGTTTACCCTCGGTGGACAATGAGCAGTTCTTC. Amino acids: CASSLPSVDNEQFF.

This chain links TRBV5-6 with TRBJ2-7; the match to TRBD2 covers 7 bases. CDR3 length equals 15 residues. Trimming took 3 bases from V and 0 from J; bases not matched to a gene: 6. The V gene's germline CDR1 is SGHDT and CDR2 YYEEEE. CDR3 residues: CASSWGGSSSYEQYF. Here the CDR3 DNA reads TGTGCCAGCAGCTGGGGGGGGTCGAGCTCCTACGAGCAGTACTTC.

The rearrangement links TRBV5-1 to TRBJ2-1; D unresolved. CDR3 size: 15 residues. Trimming stripped 3 bases from V and 5 bases from J, with 15 bases between. CDR1 is SGHRS and CDR2 is YFSETQ in the germline V gene. The CDR3 coding sequence is TGCGCCAGCAGCTCCCGGGCAGGTTTCAACAATGAGCAGTTCTTC. Translating gives CASSSRAGFNNEQFF.